These T cell receptor beta chains were read from a single sample in a study of cytomegalovirus exposure and HLA in healthy donors. Libraries were prepared by immunoSEQ multiplex PCR; TCRdb keeps only in-frame clonotypes and omits some of them. The table counts 150,000 to 200,000 clones; roughly 2% lies in the top ten. The source material was PBMCs. These receptors were obtained from a man aged 25 to 45 in good health and CMV-seronegative. CDR3s include the opening cysteine and the closing phenylalanine or tryptophan. A D gene is named only where the DNA matches it firmly.

V	length	J	D	CDR3	DNA
TRBV29-1	14	TRBJ1-2	TRBD1	CSVEADRAVYGYTF	TGCAGCGTTGAAGCCGACAGGGCGGTCTATGGCTACACCTTC
TRBV18	13	TRBJ1-1	-	CASSPPALSGAFF	TGTGCCAGCTCACCACCGGCCCTATCGGGGGCTTTCTTT
TRBV5-1	14	TRBJ2-2	-	CASSFRGDTGELFF	TGCGCCAGCAGCTTCAGGGGTGACACCGGGGAGCTGTTTTTT
TRBV4-3	17	TRBJ2-2	TRBD2	CASSKRTGTSATGELFF	TGCGCCAGCAGCAAGAGAACCGGGACTAGCGCAACCGGGGAGCTGTTTTTT
TRBV25-1	12	TRBJ2-1	-	CASRLGGNEQFF	TGTGCCAGCCGTCTGGGGGGCAATGAGCAGTTCTTC
TRBV19	15	TRBJ2-1	TRBD2	CASSMTSGRADEQFF	TGTGCCAGTAGTATGACTAGCGGGAGGGCCGATGAGCAGTTCTTC
TRBV19	14	TRBJ2-7	TRBD1	CASSIPGQGAEQYF	TGTGCCAGTAGTATCCCGGGACAGGGGGCCGAGCAGTACTTC
TRBV6-4	14	TRBJ2-5	TRBD2	CASRGREKEETQYF	TGTGCCAGCAGGGGGCGGGAGAAGGAAGAGACCCAGTACTTC
TRBV7-9	15	TRBJ2-7	-	CASSLARVELYEQYF	TGTGCCAGCAGCTTAGCCAGGGTGGAACTCTACGAGCAGTACTTC
TRBV7-2	13	TRBJ1-2	TRBD1	CASSPTGEGGYTF	TGTGCCAGCAGCCCGACAGGGGAGGGCGGCTACACCTTC
TRBV7-6	16	TRBJ2-2	-	CASSTKDRMNTGELFF	TGTGCCAGCAGCACAAAAGACAGGATGAACACCGGGGAGCTGTTTTTT
TRBV4-2	19	TRBJ2-7	TRBD2	CASSQELRSSGFLTYEQYF	TGTGCCAGCAGCCAAGAATTAAGGTCTAGCGGTTTCCTTACCTACGAGCAGTACTTC
TRBV11-3	14	TRBJ2-7	-	CASSLGGDSYEQYF	TGTGCCAGCAGCTTGGGAGGTGACTCCTACGAGCAGTACTTC
TRBV5-1	15	TRBJ1-1	TRBD1	CASNLLQGEEGEAFF	TGCGCCAGCAACTTATTACAGGGGGAGGAAGGTGAAGCTTTCTTT
TRBV10-1	15	TRBJ2-7	TRBD2	CASSGDSGSTYEQYF	TGCGCCAGCAGTGGAGATAGCGGGAGTACCTACGAGCAGTACTTC